This record concerns one TCR beta chain sequence. The V gene's germline CDR1 is GTSNPN and CDR2 SVGIG (reference sequence). CDR3 length: 14 residues. Trimming shortened V by 0 bases and J by 7 bases, and 13 bases separated the two germline ends. This sample was taken from a study of OX40 agonist ivuxolimab in advanced cancers. Produced via immunoSEQ multiplex PCR; TCRdb's table is partial and in-frame only. Here the sample spans about 89,000 clones, approximately 90% being singletons. The sequenced sample was CD4+ or CD8+ T cells sorted from blood, obtained in a trial of the OX40 agonist ivuxolimab. The chain links TRBV30 to TRBJ1-5; D gene ambiguous. The clonotype was recovered from an adult with an advanced solid tumor such as melanoma, head and neck, liver or kidney cancer. The CDR3 sequence: CAWSVKTHGQPQHF. The CDR3 coding sequence is TGTGCCTGGAGTGTAAAAACCCACGGGCAGCCCCAGCATTTT.